This record covers a single T cell receptor beta chain. As yet, its antigen is unknown. The data are from a study of vaccination and CD4 T cells after COVID-19. Whole-study context: Convalescent persons amounted to six males plus four females, two of whom were Hispanic. Post-COVID draws came a median roughly 97 days after diagnosis (range 35 to 161).

This sample's treatment: roughly 11-day PBMC culture with coronavirus spike peptide pools or control peptides (ViraFEST assay). Half the medium was exchanged for fresh IL-2 medium on days 3 and 7. CDR3 size: 15 residues. Trimming pared 2 bases from V and 6 bases from J, leaving 15 bases between. Germline V gene lookup returns CDR1 MNHNS and CDR2 SASEGT. Sequencing of the DNA from cultured CD4+ T cells was carried out with the Oncomine TCR Beta short-read assay. MiXCR, run by TCRdb on the PCR reads, gives a single entry per CDR3 protein. The sample holds about 8,800 distinct CDR3 sequences, 50% to 70% seen once.

The V call is TRBV6-1, the J call TRBJ2-3; D is possibly TRBD1 (5 bases). This sample comprised cultured CD4+ T cells from blood, obtained after SARS-CoV-2 vaccination. The sequence derives from a human donor with COVID-19. CDR3 DNA sequence: TGTGCCAGCAGTGAACGGGCAGGGCGTTCTGATACGCAGTATTTT. Residues: CASSERAGRSDTQYF.